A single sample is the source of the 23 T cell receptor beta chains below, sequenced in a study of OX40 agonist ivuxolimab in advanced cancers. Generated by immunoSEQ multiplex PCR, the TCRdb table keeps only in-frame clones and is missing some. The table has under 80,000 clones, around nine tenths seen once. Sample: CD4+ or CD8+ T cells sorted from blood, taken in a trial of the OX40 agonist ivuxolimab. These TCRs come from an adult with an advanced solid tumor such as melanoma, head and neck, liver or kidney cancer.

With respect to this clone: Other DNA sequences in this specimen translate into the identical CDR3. The CDR3 sequence is CASTHRQNTEAFF. Here the CDR3 DNA reads TGTGCCAGCACCCACCGACAGAACACTGAAGCTTTCTTT. The genes are TRBV5-4 and TRBJ1-1; D gene unclear. Trimming shortened V by 6 bases and J by 1 base, and 10 bases separated the two germline ends. Germline assignment: CDR1 SGHNT and CDR2 YYREEE (reference sequence). CDR3 length: 13 residues.

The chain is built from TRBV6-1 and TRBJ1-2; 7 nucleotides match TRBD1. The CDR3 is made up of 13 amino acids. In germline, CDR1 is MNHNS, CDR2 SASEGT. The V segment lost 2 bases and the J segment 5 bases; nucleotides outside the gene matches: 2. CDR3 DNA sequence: TGTGCCAGCAGTGAAAGGGACAGATATGGCTACACCTTC. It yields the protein CASSERDRYGYTF.

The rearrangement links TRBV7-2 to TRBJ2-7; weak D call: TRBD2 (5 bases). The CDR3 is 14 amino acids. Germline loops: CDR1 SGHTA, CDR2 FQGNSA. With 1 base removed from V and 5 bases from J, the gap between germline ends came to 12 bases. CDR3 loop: CASSLVLEIHEQYF. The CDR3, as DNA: TGTGCCAGCAGCTTAGTACTAGAGATCCACGAGCAGTACTTC.

The CDR3 protein is CASSHQPYGYTF. The CDR3 DNA sequence: TGTGCCAGCAGTCACCAGCCTTATGGCTACACCTTC. J is TRBJ1-2 and V is TRBV28; D ambiguous. Germline-derived CDR1 and CDR2 are MDHEN and SYDVKM. CDR3 size: 12 residues. V lost 5 bases, J lost 5 bases, and 9 bases lay in between.

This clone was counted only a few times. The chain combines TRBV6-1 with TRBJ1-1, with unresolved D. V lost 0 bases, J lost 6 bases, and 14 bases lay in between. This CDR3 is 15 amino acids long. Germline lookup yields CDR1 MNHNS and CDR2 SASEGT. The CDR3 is CASSEAWVDNPEAFF. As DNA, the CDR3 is TGTGCCAGCAGTGAAGCGTGGGTCGACAACCCTGAAGCTTTCTTT.

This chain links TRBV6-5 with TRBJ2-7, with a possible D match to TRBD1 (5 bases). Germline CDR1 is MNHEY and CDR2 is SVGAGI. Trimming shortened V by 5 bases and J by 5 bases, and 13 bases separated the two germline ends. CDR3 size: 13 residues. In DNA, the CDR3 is TGTGCCAGCAGTGAAGGTATCAGGGACGAGCAGTACTTC. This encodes CASSEGIRDEQYF.

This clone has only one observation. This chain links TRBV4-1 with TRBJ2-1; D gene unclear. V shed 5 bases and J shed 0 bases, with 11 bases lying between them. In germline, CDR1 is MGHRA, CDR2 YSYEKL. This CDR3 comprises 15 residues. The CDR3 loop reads CASSALGPSYNEQFF. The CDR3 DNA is TGCGCCAGCAGCGCTCTGGGTCCCTCCTACAATGAGCAGTTCTTC.

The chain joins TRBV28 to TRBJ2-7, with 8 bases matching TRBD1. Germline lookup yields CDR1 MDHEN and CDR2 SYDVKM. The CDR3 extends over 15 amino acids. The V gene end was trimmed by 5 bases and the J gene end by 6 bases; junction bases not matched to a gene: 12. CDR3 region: CASSVQGVGLGEQYF. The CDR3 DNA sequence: TGTGCCAGCAGTGTACAGGGGGTAGGACTTGGCGAGCAGTACTTC.

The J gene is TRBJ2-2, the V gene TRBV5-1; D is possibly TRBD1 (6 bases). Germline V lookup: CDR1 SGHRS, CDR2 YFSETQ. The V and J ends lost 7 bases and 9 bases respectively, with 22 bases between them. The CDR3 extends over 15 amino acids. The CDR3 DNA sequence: TGCGCCAGCGGAAATACCGGGACAACAACGCGGGAGCTGTTTTTT. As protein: CASGNTGTTTRELFF.

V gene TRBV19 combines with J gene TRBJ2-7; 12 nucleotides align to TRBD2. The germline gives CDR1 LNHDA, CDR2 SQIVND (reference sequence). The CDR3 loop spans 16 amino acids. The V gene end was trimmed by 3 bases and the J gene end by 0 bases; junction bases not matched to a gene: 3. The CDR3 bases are TGTGCCAGTAGTATTCTAGCGGGAGGGAGCTCCTACGAGCAGTACTTC. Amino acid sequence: CASSILAGGSSYEQYF.

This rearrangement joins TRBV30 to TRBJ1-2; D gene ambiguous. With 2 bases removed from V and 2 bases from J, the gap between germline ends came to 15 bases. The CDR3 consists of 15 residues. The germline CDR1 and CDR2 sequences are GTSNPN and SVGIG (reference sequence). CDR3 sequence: CAWSPGKHKNYGYTF. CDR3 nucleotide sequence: TGTGCCTGGAGTCCGGGGAAACACAAGAACTATGGCTACACCTTC.

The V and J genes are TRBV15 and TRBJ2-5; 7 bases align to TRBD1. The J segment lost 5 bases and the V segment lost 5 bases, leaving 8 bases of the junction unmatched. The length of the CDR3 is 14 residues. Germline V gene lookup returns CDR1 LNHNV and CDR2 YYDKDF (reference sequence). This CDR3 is CATSEQGRGETQYF. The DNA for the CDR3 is TGTGCCACCAGCGAACAGGGGCGAGGGGAGACCCAGTACTTC.

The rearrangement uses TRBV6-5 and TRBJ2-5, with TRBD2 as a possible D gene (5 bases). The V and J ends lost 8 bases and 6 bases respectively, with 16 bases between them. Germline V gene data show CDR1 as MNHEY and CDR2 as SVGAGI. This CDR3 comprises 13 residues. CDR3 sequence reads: CASGGGLDQTQYF. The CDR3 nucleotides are TGTGCCAGCGGCGGCGGGCTAGATCAGACCCAGTACTTC.

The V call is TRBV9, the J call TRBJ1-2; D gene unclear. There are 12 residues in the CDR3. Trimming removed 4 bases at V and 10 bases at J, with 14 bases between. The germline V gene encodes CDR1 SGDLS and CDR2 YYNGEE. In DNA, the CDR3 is TGTGCCAGCAGCACTCCCAGTCGGGACTACACCTTC. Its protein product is CASSTPSRDYTF.

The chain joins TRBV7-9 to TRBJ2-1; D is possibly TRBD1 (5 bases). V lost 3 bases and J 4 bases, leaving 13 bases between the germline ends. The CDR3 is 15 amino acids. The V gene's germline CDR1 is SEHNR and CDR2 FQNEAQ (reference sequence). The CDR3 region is CASSLTDNHYNEQFF. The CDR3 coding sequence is TGTGCCAGCAGCTTGACAGACAACCATTACAATGAGCAGTTCTTC.

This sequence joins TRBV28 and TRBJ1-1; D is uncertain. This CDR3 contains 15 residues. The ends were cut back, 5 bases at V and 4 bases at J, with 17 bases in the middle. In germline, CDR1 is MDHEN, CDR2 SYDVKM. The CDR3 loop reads CASSVEELKSTEAFF. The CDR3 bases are TGTGCCAGCAGTGTAGAAGAACTTAAGAGCACTGAAGCTTTCTTT.

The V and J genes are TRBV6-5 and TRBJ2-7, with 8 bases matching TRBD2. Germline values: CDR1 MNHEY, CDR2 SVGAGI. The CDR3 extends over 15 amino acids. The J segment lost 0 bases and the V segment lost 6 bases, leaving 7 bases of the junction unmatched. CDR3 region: CASSGTSGSSYEQYF. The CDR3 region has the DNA TGTGCCAGCAGCGGAACTAGCGGTAGCTCCTACGAGCAGTACTTC.

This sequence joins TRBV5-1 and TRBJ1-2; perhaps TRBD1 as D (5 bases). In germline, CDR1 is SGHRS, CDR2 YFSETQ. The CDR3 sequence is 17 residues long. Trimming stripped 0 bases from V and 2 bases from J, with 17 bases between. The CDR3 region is CASSLGQSGGRNYGYTF. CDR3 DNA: TGCGCCAGCAGCTTGGGTCAGTCGGGGGGAAGGAACTATGGCTACACCTTC.

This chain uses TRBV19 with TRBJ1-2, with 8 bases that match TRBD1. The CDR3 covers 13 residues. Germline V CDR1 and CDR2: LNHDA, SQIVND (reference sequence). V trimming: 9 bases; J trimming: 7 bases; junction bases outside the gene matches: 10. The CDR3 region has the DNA TGTGCCAGCCGTGACAGGGGTCAGTCTGGCTACACCTTC. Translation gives CASRDRGQSGYTF.

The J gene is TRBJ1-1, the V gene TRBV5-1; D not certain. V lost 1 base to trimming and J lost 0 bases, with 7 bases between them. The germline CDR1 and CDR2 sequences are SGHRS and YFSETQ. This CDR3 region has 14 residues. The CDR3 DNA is TGCGCCAGCAGCTTGCTAGGATTGAACACTGAAGCTTTCTTT. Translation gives CASSLLGLNTEAFF. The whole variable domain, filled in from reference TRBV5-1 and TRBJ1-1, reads KAGVTQTPRYLIKTRGQQVTLSCSPISGHRSVSWYQQTPGQGLQFLFEYFSETQRNKGNFPGRFSGRQFSNSRSEMNVSTLELGDSALYLCASSLLGLNTEAFFGQGTRLTVV.

CDR3 nucleotides: TGTGCCAGCAGTACGAGATTTCGCGGCTACACCTTC. Its protein product is CASSTRFRGYTF. The V gene is TRBV28, the J gene TRBJ1-2; D is uncertain. The CDR3 loop spans 12 amino acids. Trimming removed 5 bases at V and 8 bases at J, with 12 bases between. Germline-derived CDR1 and CDR2 are MDHEN and SYDVKM.

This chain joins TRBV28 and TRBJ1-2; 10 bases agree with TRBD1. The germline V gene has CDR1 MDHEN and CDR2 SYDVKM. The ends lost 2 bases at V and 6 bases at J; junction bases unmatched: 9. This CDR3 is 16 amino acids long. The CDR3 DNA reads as TGTGCCAGCAGTTTAGTCCCCCGGACAGGGGGGAATGGCTACACCTTC. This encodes CASSLVPRTGGNGYTF.

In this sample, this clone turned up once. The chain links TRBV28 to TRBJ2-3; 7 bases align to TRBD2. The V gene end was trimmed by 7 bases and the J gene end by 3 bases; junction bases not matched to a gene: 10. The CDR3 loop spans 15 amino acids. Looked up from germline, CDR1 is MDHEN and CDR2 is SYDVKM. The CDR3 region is CASIPLYGGTDTQYF. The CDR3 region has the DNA TGTGCCAGCATCCCCTTATACGGGGGGACAGATACGCAGTATTTT.